These T cell receptor beta chains were read from a single sample in a study of cytomegalovirus exposure and HLA in healthy donors. Using immunoSEQ multiplex PCR, the repertoire was profiled, and TCRdb retains in-frame clones only, with some absent. Among tens of thousands of clones, around 81% were seen once, and the ten largest hold around 2%. Specimen: PBMCs. Receptors were obtained from a woman under 40 in good health and CMV-seronegative. CDR3s include the opening cysteine and the closing phenylalanine or tryptophan. The D gene is left open where the match is weak. Clone size is stated in some rows and not others, as once, few, many or a class when expanded.

j_call d_call clone_size v_call cdr3_aa cdr3_nt
TRBJ1-5 NA few TRBV30 CASGNSNQPQHF TGTGCCTCGGGGAATAGCAATCAGCCCCAGCATTTT
TRBJ2-7 TRBD1 few TRBV28 CASSLDRAFYEQYF TGTGCCAGCAGCCTAGACAGGGCTTTCTACGAGCAGTACTTC
TRBJ1-1 NA NA TRBV19 CASSMYVTEAFF TGTGCCAGTAGTATGTATGTCACTGAAGCTTTCTTT
TRBJ2-1 TRBD2 few TRBV2 CASGLAGVGSYNEQFF TGTGCCAGCGGACTAGCGGGAGTGGGCTCCTACAATGAGCAGTTCTTC
TRBJ2-1 TRBD2 NA TRBV5-1 CASKRAGGDNEQFF TGCGCCAGCAAGAGGGCGGGAGGGGACAATGAGCAGTTCTTC
TRBJ1-5 NA NA TRBV14 CASSLRGGAHQPQHF TGTGCCAGCAGCCTCCGAGGCGGAGCTCATCAGCCCCAGCATTTT
TRBJ2-5 TRBD2 NA TRBV28 CASSPGLAVGTQYF TGTGCCAGCAGCCCAGGACTAGCCGTCGGTACCCAGTACTTC
TRBJ1-5 TRBD1 NA TRBV5-5 CASSFGQGTSNQPQHF TGTGCCAGCAGCTTCGGACAGGGGACGAGCAATCAGCCCCAGCATTTT
TRBJ1-5 TRBD1 NA TRBV19 CASSTGQGGNQPQHF TGTGCCAGTAGTACGGGACAGGGGGGTAATCAGCCCCAGCATTTT
TRBJ2-5 NA NA TRBV27 CASSPRRGGTQYF TGTGCCAGCAGTCCAAGGAGAGGGGGGACCCAGTACTTC
TRBJ1-1 NA NA TRBV7-3 CASSLRGTNTEAFF TGTGCCAGCAGCTTAAGGGGGACTAACACTGAAGCTTTCTTT
TRBJ1-1 NA NA TRBV30 CAWSFKKEAGNTEAFF TGTGCCTGGAGTTTCAAGAAGGAGGCAGGGAACACTGAAGCTTTCTTT
TRBJ2-2 NA NA TRBV6-5 CATQPFTGSGGELFF TGTGCCACCCAGCCCTTTACGGGGAGTGGCGGGGAGCTGTTTTTT
TRBJ2-1 TRBD2 NA TRBV4-2 CASSQPGLASREQFF TGTGCCAGCAGCCAACCGGGACTAGCGTCGCGGGAGCAGTTCTTC
TRBJ2-3 NA NA TRBV10-2 CASSDRRGTDTQYF TGCGCCAGCAGTGATAGGCGGGGCACAGATACGCAGTATTTT
TRBJ2-7 NA NA TRBV5-1 CASSPYRVQDEQYF TGCGCCAGCAGCCCCTACAGGGTACAAGACGAGCAGTACTTC
TRBJ1-5 TRBD1 NA TRBV6-1 CASSETGANQPQHF TGTGCCAGCAGTGAAACAGGGGCTAATCAGCCCCAGCATTTT
TRBJ2-2 NA NA TRBV11-3 CASSLRGGSNTGELFF TGTGCCAGCAGCTTGAGGGGGGGATCGAACACCGGGGAGCTGTTTTTT
TRBJ2-7 TRBD2 NA TRBV7-6 CASSLGSGTSGYEQYF TGTGCCAGCAGCTTAGGCTCCGGGACTAGCGGGTACGAGCAGTACTTC
TRBJ2-7 TRBD1 NA TRBV6-1 CASRTTGRGAYEQYF TGTGCCAGCAGGACGACAGGGAGAGGGGCCTACGAGCAGTACTTC
TRBJ2-5 NA once TRBV5-1 CASSLGTAEETQYF TGCGCCAGCAGCTTGGGGACAGCGGAAGAGACCCAGTACTTC
TRBJ1-1 TRBD1 NA TRBV6-1 CASSTIDRGPEAFF TGTGCCAGCAGTACAATCGACAGGGGGCCTGAAGCTTTCTTT
TRBJ1-3 NA few TRBV11-2 CALRVWSGNSGNTIYF TGTGCTCTCCGAGTGTGGAGCGGTAACTCTGGAAACACCATATATTTT
TRBJ2-2 TRBD2 NA TRBV18 CASSSTIAGRSNTGELFF TGTGCCAGCTCATCAACGATAGCGGGTCGGTCGAACACCGGGGAGCTGTTTTTT
TRBJ2-7 NA NA TRBV27 CASSPRPGSYEQYF TGTGCCAGCAGTCCGCGACCGGGGAGCTACGAGCAGTACTTC
TRBJ2-3 NA NA TRBV9 CAGSVEGRSTDTQYF TGTGCCGGCAGCGTAGAGGGGCGGAGCACAGATACGCAGTATTTT
TRBJ2-7 NA NA TRBV5-8 CASTSHLTYEQYF TGTGCCAGCACGAGCCACCTAACCTACGAGCAGTACTTC
TRBJ1-3 NA once TRBV30 CAWSVRLTPSGNTIYF TGTGCCTGGAGTGTACGACTAACCCCCTCTGGAAACACCATATATTTT
TRBJ1-1 TRBD1 NA TRBV6-4 CASSAQGADTEAFF TGTGCCAGCAGTGCACAGGGGGCGGACACTGAAGCTTTCTTT
TRBJ2-1 TRBD2 NA TRBV25-1 CASSGLAGVLNEQFF TGTGCCAGCAGTGGACTAGCGGGAGTTTTGAATGAGCAGTTCTTC
TRBJ1-1 TRBD1 once TRBV6-5 CASSYVGTENTEAFF TGTGCCAGCAGTTACGTTGGGACAGAGAACACTGAAGCTTTCTTT